These T cell receptor beta chains were read from a single sample in a study of Japanese encephalitis immunity and Zika vaccine responses. TCRdb analysed the 5' RACE reads with MiXCR anew, one entry per CDR3 protein. The data hold under 250 distinct CDR3 sequences, with approximately 11% observed a single time. The starting material was antigen-activated CD4+ T cells from blood, cultured, obtained during a Zika inactivated vaccine study. These receptors originate from an adult woman who received an inactivated Zika virus vaccine. CDR3s include the opening cysteine and the closing phenylalanine or tryptophan. The order of the fields is J gene, V gene, D gene, clone size, CDR3 DNA, CDR3 protein. D genes are given only for firm matches. Expanded clones get a size class; other rows say once, few or many, or leave the size out.

>TRBJ2-3|TRBV20-1|.|large
TGCAGTGCGAGTATCCTGCCCCTCACAGATACGCAGTATTTT
CSASILPLTDTQYF
>TRBJ2-1|TRBV19|TRBD2|medium-sized
TGTGCCACCGGGGGACTAGCGGGAGTTGAGCAGTTCTTC
CATGGLAGVEQFF
>TRBJ1-1|TRBV5-4|.|large
TGTGCCAGCAGCTTAAGCGGCACGAACACTGAAGCTTTCTTT
CASSLSGTNTEAFF
>TRBJ1-2|TRBV6-5|.|once
TGTGCCAGCAGCCCTCCGTACCTTGACATCAGGAGTCCTGGCTACACCTTC
CASSPPYLDIRSPGYTF
>TRBJ1-1|TRBV29-1|.|large
TGCAGCGTGACCCAGTTGCCCGGGACCCTGGGAGCTTTCTTT
CSVTQLPGTLGAFF
>TRBJ2-1|TRBV29-1|TRBD2|large
TGCAGCGTTGCTGGACTAGGCGGCAATGAGCAGTTCTTC
CSVAGLGGNEQFF
>TRBJ1-1|TRBV21-1|.|.
TGTGCCAGCAGCGCCGGGACAGGGAACACTGAAGCTTTCTTT
CASSAGTGNTEAFF
>TRBJ2-7|TRBV5-6|.|medium-sized
TGTGCCAGCAGCTGGGGGGTATTCGACGAGCAGTACTTC
CASSWGVFDEQYF
>TRBJ1-5|TRBV7-2|.|large
TGTGCCAGCAGCTTAGTTCAGGGGCATCAGCCCCAGCATTTT
CASSLVQGHQPQHF
>TRBJ2-7|TRBV6-1|.|medium-sized
TGTGCCAGTCGAAGGGAGAGTCTGGGTTACGAGCAGTACTTC
CASRRESLGYEQYF
>TRBJ1-1|TRBV5-5|.|large
TGTGCCAGCAGCTTGGTTTGGGGGCACACTGAAGCTTTCTTT
CASSLVWGHTEAFF
>TRBJ1-2|TRBV4-3|.|large
TGCGCCAGCAGCCAAATACAGAGGGGGGGCTACACCTTC
CASSQIQRGGYTF
>TRBJ1-4|TRBV20-1|.|large
TGCAGTGCTAGAACCGTGGGGGGGCGGGCTCATGAAAAACTGTTTTTT
CSARTVGGRAHEKLFF
>TRBJ2-3|TRBV7-3|.|hyperexpanded
TGTGCCAGCAGCTCTCGGCGGCCGGGAGCAACAGATACGCAGTATTTT
CASSSRRPGATDTQYF
>TRBJ1-4|TRBV3-1|TRBD1|few
TGTGCCAGCAGCCCTCGACAGGGGGCTAATGAAAAACTGTTTTTT
CASSPRQGANEKLFF
>TRBJ2-3|TRBV7-2|.|large
TGTGCCAGCAGCTTTTACACAGATACGCAGTATTTT
CASSFYTDTQYF
>TRBJ2-1|TRBV4-3|.|medium-sized
TGCGCCAGCAGCCACCCGGGATATGAGCAGTTCTTC
CASSHPGYEQFF
>TRBJ1-5|TRBV7-3|.|medium-sized
TGTGCCAGCAGTCTGGGGGTTGGTCAGCCCCAGCATTTT
CASSLGVGQPQHF
>TRBJ1-5|TRBV4-1|.|large
TGCGCCAGCAGCCAAGATCTGGACAACAATCAGCCCCAGCATTTT
CASSQDLDNNQPQHF
>TRBJ1-1|TRBV18|.|hyperexpanded
TGTGCCAGCTCACTCATGGCAGAGAACACTGAAGCTTTCTTT
CASSLMAENTEAFF
>TRBJ2-7|TRBV25-1|.|.
TGTGCCAGCAGTGAATCTGGAGGGGCCATCTACGAGCAGTACTTC
CASSESGGAIYEQYF
>TRBJ2-1|TRBV5-1|.|large
TGCGCCAGCAGCCGGGGGACAGACAATGAGCAGTTCTTC
CASSRGTDNEQFF
>TRBJ1-2|TRBV29-1|.|large
TGCAGCGTTGACGCCTTAAACTATGGCTACACCTTC
CSVDALNYGYTF
>TRBJ2-5|TRBV2|.|large
TGTGCCAGCAGCGGGGACGAAGAGACCCAGTACTTC
CASSGDEETQYF
>TRBJ1-4|TRBV25-1|.|hyperexpanded
TGTGCCAGCAGTGATAGCCTGTTCAATGAAAAACTGTTTTTT
CASSDSLFNEKLFF
>TRBJ1-1|TRBV18|TRBD1|hyperexpanded
TGTGCCAGCTCTCCGGACAGGATGGCTTTCTTT
CASSPDRMAFF
>TRBJ2-7|TRBV4-3|TRBD1|hyperexpanded
TGCGCCAGCAGCCTAACCGGGACAGGGTTCCACGAGCAGTACTTC
CASSLTGTGFHEQYF
>TRBJ1-2|TRBV11-2|.|medium-sized
TGTGCCAGCAGCTTAGGGGGCGGCTACACCTTC
CASSLGGGYTF
>TRBJ2-1|TRBV6-5|TRBD2|once
TGTGCCAGCAGTCTTAGCGGGAGTTTGAATGAGCAGTTCTTC
CASSLSGSLNEQFF
>TRBJ2-2|TRBV4-2|.|large
TGTGCCAGCAGCCAATACACCGGGGAGCTGTTTTTT
CASSQYTGELFF
>TRBJ1-1|TRBV12-3/TRBV12-4|.|medium-sized
TGTGCCAGCAGTTTTCCAACTTTGCGGAGTGAAGCTTTCTTT
CASSFPTLRSEAFF
>TRBJ2-1|TRBV20-1|.|.
TGCAGTGCCCCGGGGGTATACAATGAGCAGTTCTTC
CSAPGVYNEQFF